The 23 T cell receptor beta chains below all came from one sample that was sequenced in a study of T cell changes during pregnancy in multiple sclerosis. Using immunoSEQ multiplex PCR, the repertoire was profiled, and TCRdb retains in-frame clones only, with some absent. The sample consists of approximately 45,000 clones, approximately 90% of them appearing once. This specimen was CD8+ T cells from peripheral blood mononuclear cells, taken in the second trimester of pregnancy. These receptor sequences come from a female donor with multiple sclerosis, enrolled in a pregnancy study.

The genes are TRBV18 and TRBJ2-7; D unclear. Germline CDR1 is KGHSH and CDR2 is LQKENI. The V and J ends lost 4 bases and 0 bases respectively, with 4 bases between them. CDR3 length: 12 amino acids. The CDR3 bases are TGTGCCAGCTCACTGAGCTCCTACGAGCAGTACTTC. It yields the protein CASSLSSYEQYF. The full variable domain, rest sourced from reference TRBV18 and TRBJ2-7, is NAGVMQNPRHLVRRRGQEARLRCSPMKGHSHVYWYRQLPEEGLKFMVYLQKENIIDESGMPKERFSAEFPKEGPSILRIQQVVRGDSAAYFCASSLSSYEQYFGPGTRLTVT.

This chain joins TRBV9 and TRBJ1-2, with TRBD1 matching over 7 bases. V shed 0 bases, J shed 0 bases, and the junction held 5 bases outside the gene matches. This CDR3 has 16 residues. CDR1 is SGDLS, CDR2 YYNGEE, per germline. The CDR3 nucleotides read TGTGCCAGCAGCGTAGGAGACACAGGGGCTAACTATGGCTACACCTTC. Encoded protein: CASSVGDTGANYGYTF.

In this sample, this clone turned up once. The V gene is TRBV21-1, the J gene TRBJ2-6; the table names TRBD1, a call not compared with the DNA. TRBV21-1 represents a pseudogene. CDR3 length: 17 amino acids. The CDR3 here is CASSKGQGRAGANVLTF. CDR3 sequence (DNA): TGTGCCAGCAGCAAAGGACAGGGGAGGGCTGGGGCCAACGTCCTGACTTTC.

The chain employs TRBV9 and TRBJ2-7; 9 nucleotides match TRBD1. This CDR3 is built from 15 residues. The V gene's germline CDR1 is SGDLS and CDR2 YYNGEE. J was trimmed by 3 bases and V by 3 bases; bases with no gene match: 7. CDR3 coding DNA: TGTGCCAGCAGCGGAAGGGACAGGGTTGACTACGAGCAGTACTTC. It yields the protein CASSGRDRVDYEQYF.

The chain joins TRBV19 to TRBJ2-2; perhaps TRBD2 as D (5 bases). CDR1 and CDR2 from the germline V gene are LNHDA and SQIVND (reference sequence). CDR3 length: 15 residues. V lost 5 bases, J lost 7 bases, and 17 bases lay in between. CDR3 nucleotide sequence: TGTGCCAGTAGTCCCCATAGCGAAGGGATCGGGGAGCTGTTTTTT. Translated: CASSPHSEGIGELFF.

This rearrangement joins TRBV12-5 to TRBJ2-2; D may be TRBD2 (5 bases). V was clipped by 3 bases and J by 7 bases, with 21 bases between them. Germline V gene data show CDR1 as LGHNT and CDR2 as FRNRAP. This CDR3 contains 17 residues. The CDR3 region is CASGFAGGITRGGELFF. CDR3 nucleotide sequence: TGTGCTAGTGGTTTTGCGGGTGGGATCACAAGAGGCGGGGAGCTGTTTTTT. The full variable domain, in which reference TRBV12-5 and TRBJ2-2 provide the parts outside the CDR3, is DARVTQTPRHKVTEMGQEVTMRCQPILGHNTVFWYRQTMMQGLELLAYFRNRAPLDDSGMPKDRFSAEMPDATLATLKIQPSEPRDSAVYFCASGFAGGITRGGELFFGEGSRLTVL.

The V and J genes are TRBV6-1 and TRBJ1-2, with no clear D. V lost 10 bases, J lost 3 bases, and 15 bases lay in between. Germline CDR1 MNHNS, CDR2 SASEGT. The CDR3 spans 13 residues. The CDR3 loop is CATPGRSYYGYTF. CDR3 sequence (DNA): TGTGCCACCCCTGGCCGGAGTTACTATGGCTACACCTTC.

The rearrangement uses TRBV5-6 and TRBJ1-3; D gene unclear. This CDR3 is 14 amino acids long. V was shortened by 3 bases and J by 0 bases, with 7 bases between the two germline ends. The germline gives CDR1 SGHDT, CDR2 YYEEEE. The CDR3 nucleotides are TGTGCCAGCAGCTCGGGGATCTCTGGAAACACCATATATTTT. Residues: CASSSGISGNTIYF.

Only one count was recorded for this clone. This chain links TRBV9 with TRBJ1-2; TRBD1 might be the D (5 bases). This CDR3 has 16 amino acids. CDR1 and CDR2 (germline): SGDLS, YYNGEE. The V end was cut by 3 bases, the J end by 4 bases, with 19 bases between. The CDR3 protein is CASSGPSGEGSYGYTF. CDR3 DNA: TGTGCCAGCAGCGGCCCCTCGGGGGAGGGAAGCTATGGCTACACCTTC.

This clone came up once. The chain is built from TRBV19 and TRBJ1-5; the D gene is possibly TRBD1 (5 bases). CDR3 length equals 15 residues. Trimming stripped 3 bases from V and 1 base from J, with 10 bases between. Germline V CDR1 and CDR2: LNHDA, SQIVND (reference sequence). For the CDR3, the DNA is TGTGCCAGTAGTATGGACGCAGGGAGCAATCAGCCCCAGCATTTT. It is translated as CASSMDAGSNQPQHF. Using reference TRBV19 and TRBJ1-5 for the parts outside the CDR3, the full variable domain is DGGITQSPKYLFRKEGQNVTLSCEQNLNHDAMYWYRQDPGQGLRLIYYSQIVNDFQKGDIAEGYSVSREKKESFPLTVTSAQKNPTAFYLCASSMDAGSNQPQHFGDGTRLSIL.

V and J are TRBV7-6 and TRBJ2-4; D gene ambiguous. CDR1 SGHVS and CDR2 FNYEAQ come from the germline V gene. V gave up 3 bases and J gave up 9 bases, with 15 bases separating them. The CDR3 totals 14 residues. This chain's CDR3 is CASSFPLAHGIQYF. The CDR3 DNA sequence: TGTGCCAGCAGCTTTCCCCTGGCTCATGGCATTCAGTACTTC.

The V and J genes are TRBV7-9 and TRBJ2-7; the match to TRBD1 covers 8 bases. The trim removed 5 bases at V and 3 bases at J, leaving 9 bases unmatched. The CDR3 is 15 residues long. Germline values: CDR1 SEHNR, CDR2 FQNEAQ (reference sequence). CDR3 protein: CASSPRTGRNYEQYF. The CDR3, as DNA: TGTGCCAGCAGCCCCCGGACAGGGCGCAACTACGAGCAGTACTTC.

The chain carries TRBV7-3 and TRBJ2-3; TRBD2 matches at 12 bases. Per germline, CDR1 SGHTA and CDR2 FQGTGA. The CDR3 has 14 amino acids. V dropped 5 bases and J dropped 4; count of bases not matched to a gene: 1. The DNA of the CDR3 is TGTGCCAGCAGCCCTAGCGGGGGGGCAGATACGCAGTATTTT. Protein: CASSPSGGADTQYF.

The CDR3 DNA follows: TGTGCCAGCAGCCACGAGACAGACCACACTGAAGCTTTCTTT. It specifies CASSHETDHTEAFF. The chain has TRBV14 and TRBJ1-1, with D maybe TRBD1 (5 bases). V was trimmed by 3 bases and J by 3 bases, leaving 11 bases between them. From germline, CDR1 is SGHDN and CDR2 FVKESK. The length of the CDR3 is 14 residues.

The genes are TRBV6-5 and TRBJ1-1; 9 nucleotides line up with TRBD1. The CDR3 contains 13 residues. V lost 4 bases to trimming and J lost 4 bases; unmatched junction nucleotides: 1. The germline gives CDR1 MNHEY, CDR2 SVGAGI. The CDR3 sequence: CASSSTGGTEAFF. CDR3 in DNA: TGTGCCAGCAGTTCGACAGGGGGCACTGAAGCTTTCTTT.

The J gene is TRBJ2-7, the V gene TRBV4-3, with 8 bases lining up with TRBD1. Per germline, CDR1 LGHNA and CDR2 YSLEER. V gave up 1 base and J gave up 2 bases; unmatched junction bases: 13. The CDR3 is 18 residues long. As DNA, the CDR3 is TGCGCCAGCAGCCAAGGGACAGGGAAAAAAAATCCCGCCTACGAGCAGTACTTC. Protein: CASSQGTGKKNPAYEQYF.

The rearrangement links TRBV19 to TRBJ2-5, with D possibly being TRBD2 (5 bases). Trimming pared 3 bases from V and 2 bases from J, leaving 13 bases between. The CDR3 has 15 residues. Per the germline V gene, CDR1 is LNHDA and CDR2 is SQIVND (reference sequence). DNA for the CDR3: TGTGCCAGTAGTATTATTTCGGACTTACAAGAGACCCAGTACTTC. Protein: CASSIISDLQETQYF.

V gene TRBV9 combines with J gene TRBJ1-1; possibly TRBD1 for D (5 bases). The CDR3 length is 14 residues. Trimming removed 3 bases from V and 0 bases from J, with 9 bases in between. CDR1 is SGDLS and CDR2 is YYNGEE in the germline V gene. This chain's CDR3 is CASSAGLMNTEAFF. The CDR3, as DNA: TGTGCCAGCAGCGCGGGACTTATGAACACTGAAGCTTTCTTT.

V usage is TRBV7-6 and J usage is TRBJ1-4, with 7 bases lining up with TRBD1. J was trimmed by 8 bases and V by 1 base; bases with no gene match: 16. CDR1 and CDR2 from the germline V gene are SGHVS and FNYEAQ. The CDR3 has 18 amino acids. The CDR3 spells CASSLVPSRPGTAEKLFF. The CDR3 DNA reads as TGTGCCAGCAGCTTAGTCCCCAGCCGCCCCGGGACAGCCGAAAAACTGTTTTTT.

The V gene is TRBV5-1, the J gene TRBJ1-2, with 7 bases that match TRBD1. The trim removed 4 bases at V and 6 bases at J, leaving 6 bases unmatched. This CDR3 region has 13 residues. Germline V lookup: CDR1 SGHRS, CDR2 YFSETQ. CDR3 nucleotides: TGCGCCAGCAGCCCAATCGACAGGGATGGCTACACCTTC. Translation gives CASSPIDRDGYTF.

The chain employs TRBV19 and TRBJ1-2, with D possibly matching TRBD1 (6 bases). From germline, CDR1 is LNHDA and CDR2 SQIVND (reference sequence). The CDR3 is made up of 15 amino acids. V lost 6 bases and J 5 bases, leaving 19 bases between the germline ends. The CDR3 is CASSSDRSGWYGYTF. CDR3 DNA sequence: TGTGCCAGTAGCAGCGACAGGTCCGGGTGGTATGGCTACACCTTC.

The chain joins TRBV4-3 to TRBJ2-3; D remains ambiguous. Trimming left V 0 bases short and J 4 bases short, with 11 bases between. CDR1 is LGHNA, CDR2 YSLEER, per germline. CDR3 size: 15 residues. CDR3 in amino acids: CASSQEAPFPDTQYF. The CDR3 DNA sequence: TGCGCCAGCAGCCAAGAAGCGCCTTTTCCAGATACGCAGTATTTT.

The gene calls are TRBV5-8 and TRBJ2-7; possible D gene TRBD1, 6 bases. Trimming removed 0 bases at V and 2 bases at J, with 12 bases between. Germline CDR1 and CDR2: SGHTS and YDEGEE. This CDR3 has 15 residues. The CDR3 here is CASSLEQGSPYEQYF. DNA for the CDR3: TGTGCCAGCAGCTTGGAACAGGGCTCACCCTACGAGCAGTACTTC.